This T cell receptor beta chain was found in a study of blood T cells in healthy people across ages (dated by TCRdb to 2014 to 2015). Study-wide context: In model experiments, template switching captured roughly one uniquely barcoded TCR beta cDNA molecule for every two T cells. To track age-related changes in TCR beta repertoire diversity, the study relied on deep sequencing normalized with unique cDNA molecular identifiers. The donors were divided into four age groups: young (average about 16 years), middle-aged (approximately 41), aged (about 56) and long-lived (about 79). Donors of different ages were randomly distributed across sequencing lanes to avoid experimental bias. Using the same blood draw, the study looked at two additional independent replicas of 1 million unique cDNA reads for two donors, one aged 18 to 29 and the other aged 80 or older. Beyond this particular receptor, the publication reports: As age increased, observed TCR beta diversity per million T cells dropped in a roughly linear way, and a significant reduction was already evident by age roughly 36. The CMV infection status of donors was not known, potentially confounding age-related changes in expanded clonotypes. Compared with the aged group, the long-lived group had more naive CD4+ T cells, fewer expanded clones and increased TCR diversity, a pattern suggesting age selection. A strong correlation was found between observed TCR beta diversity and the percentage of naive T cells measured by flow cytometry. Total diversity estimates from one million sequenced T cells were considered lower bounds and underestimates. Since profiling was done on bulk unsorted PBMCs, naive and antigen-experienced compartments could not be conclusively compared.

The protocol used for the library was 5' RACE. Data came from an Illumina HiSeq 2500. The second PCR ran for about 6 to 12 cycles and used a J-beta primer mix along with a sample-barcoded 5' primer. Each TCR beta cDNA molecule received a unique molecular identifier from a template-switch 5' adaptor carrying 12 random nucleotides. At least 3 million CDR3-containing paired-end reads were obtained from each sample. First-strand cDNA synthesis was performed from all RNA using the Mint cDNA synthesis kit, with priming by a TRBC-specific oligonucleotide. All cDNA was treated with uracil-DNA glycosylase and then went through a first 18-cycle PCR with the universal primers M1SS and BC2_uni_R. In the paper's pipeline: Each sample was normalized by randomly selecting 1 million high-quality reads, each carrying a distinct molecular identifier. Instead of being binned into consensus sequences, reads that shared molecular identifiers were thrown out. MiTCR, with a Q25 quality threshold and the strictest error-elimination algorithm, was used for CDR3 identification, clonotype clustering and error correction. A nonparametric unseen species model with Euler transformation was used to estimate a lower bound on total TCR beta diversity. TCRdb reprocessed the public reads (quality trimming at Q25 with fastp, clone calling with MiXCR) and kept in-frame beta chains. Each CDR3 protein gets just one entry, which takes the most common genes and DNA from the rows behind it. The V and J calls reflect TCRdb's pipeline rather than the authors' work. The sample table holds about 680,000 distinct CDR3 sequences, of which roughly 50% were seen once. The top ten clonotypes cover around 32% of the sample.

As for this clonotype: There is no known antigen for this receptor. Base qualities are missing; no much larger clone stands one base away.

The donors were some 39 Caucasian individuals from Russia, aged about 6 to 100 years, who were systemically healthy. Each donor gave roughly 9.5 milliliters of peripheral blood, collected into EDTA-treated Vacutainer tubes. Ficoll-Paque density-gradient centrifugation was used to isolate PBMCs, with at least 6.5 million obtained per sample. Total RNA, at least 6 micrograms per sample, was extracted from PBMCs with Trizol reagent. For every donor, flow cytometry on a PBMC aliquot measured the percentage of naive CD45RAhigh/CD27high T cells. Counted from cysteine to phenylalanine, this CDR3 has 16 amino acids. The only DNA kept is the CDR3, 48 bases in frame from the first base. V loses 4 bases, J loses 7 bases, and the germline ends lie 20 bases apart. CDR1 and CDR2 were assigned from the germline V gene (reference sequence) as LGHDT and YNNKEL.

The sequence joins TRBV3-1 to TRBJ2-1; a weak D assignment points to TRBD2 (6 bases agree). Sequencing was performed on blood. This TCR was sampled from a woman aged 55-69 years in good health. The DNA is TGTGCCAGCAGCCTTAGCCACACCTCTGCGGGGAATGAGCAGTTCTTC. Its translation reads: CASSLSHTSAGNEQFF.